The T cell receptor (beta chain) under discussion was sequenced for a study of cytomegalovirus exposure and HLA in healthy donors. Study-level information: An earlier analysis found fewer than 120 million unique TCR beta sequences from approximately 200 million T cells.

Each donor was healthy, and each was a bone marrow donor. This CDR3 contains 14 residues. CDR1 MNHEY and CDR2 SMNVEV come from the germline V gene (reference sequence). V was cut by 6 bases and J by 4 bases, with 15 bases left in between. The PCR employed 60 Vbeta primers together with 13 Jbeta primers. Profiled with immunoSEQ multiplex PCR; TCRdb holds only in-frame clones, not every one. Among some 200,000 clones listed, roughly 70% were seen once. This clonotype originated in a man aged 35-49 years in good health and CMV-seropositive. Material: PBMCs. This rearrangement joins TRBV27 to TRBJ1-1, with D perhaps matching TRBD1 (6 bases). CDR3: CASSRTGSATEAFF. In nucleotides, the CDR3 is TGTGCCAGCAGCCGTACAGGGTCGGCCACTGAAGCTTTCTTT.